These 27 T cell receptor beta chains came from one sample sequenced in a study of T-cell memory formation after mild COVID-19. Using its own MiXCR run on the 5' RACE reads, TCRdb lists one record per CDR3 protein. The profile shows 270,000 or so distinct CDR3 sequences, roughly 18% of them singletons. Material: PBMCs or a T cell subset sorted from them (not recorded which). The receptors stem from a man aged 18 to 30 who had mild COVID-19 (a few samples of this study predate the infection). Cell type and time point are not known.

The V call is TRBV15, the J call TRBJ1-4; possible D gene TRBD1, 6 bases. The V end was cut by 0 bases, the J end by 5 bases, with 13 bases between. Germline V gene sequence: CDR1 LNHNV, CDR2 YYDKDF (reference sequence). This CDR3 has 16 amino acids. The CDR3 DNA sequence: TGTGCCACCAGCAGAGATATACAGGGCACAAATGAAAAACTGTTTTTT. Translating gives CATSRDIQGTNEKLFF. Full variable domain (remainder filled in from reference TRBV15 and TRBJ1-4): DAMVIQNPRYQVTQFGKPVTLSCSQTLNHNVMYWYQQKSSQAPKLLFHYYDKDFNNEADTPDNFQSRRPNTSFCFLDIRSPGLGDTAMYLCATSRDIQGTNEKLFFGSGTQLSVL.

This chain connects TRBV5-1 to TRBJ1-1, with D unresolved. CDR3 length equals 14 residues. V lost 0 bases, J lost 1 base, and 7 bases lay in between. Germline CDR1 is SGHRS and CDR2 is YFSETQ. The CDR3 here is CASSLENRNTEAFF. In DNA form, the CDR3 reads TGCGCCAGCAGCTTGGAGAACCGGAACACTGAAGCTTTCTTT.

This sequence joins TRBV20-1 and TRBJ2-5; 11 bases map to TRBD2. V lost 5 bases to trimming and J lost 3 bases; unmatched junction nucleotides: 11. This CDR3 contains 16 residues. Germline-derived CDR1 and CDR2 are DFQATT and SNEGSKA (reference sequence). CDR3: CSAPRGTSGPEETQYF. The CDR3 nucleotides are TGCAGTGCTCCCCGTGGGACTAGCGGTCCGGAAGAGACCCAGTACTTC.

The rearrangement uses TRBV6-5 and TRBJ1-2; tentative D call: TRBD1 (6 bases). The CDR3 consists of 16 residues. Germline V gene data show CDR1 as MNHEY and CDR2 as SVGAGI. V was trimmed by 0 bases and J by 3 bases, leaving 14 bases between them. DNA for the CDR3: TGTGCCAGCAGTTACTCAGGACAGTTCGAGTACTATGGCTACACCTTC. Amino acid sequence: CASSYSGQFEYYGYTF.

A few counts support this clonotype. Here the CDR3 reads CATQLPNYGYTF. CDR3 bases: TGTGCGACGCAGCTACCTAACTATGGCTACACCTTC. The chain couples TRBV19 to TRBJ1-2, with D unclear. CDR1 is LNHDA and CDR2 is SQIVND in the germline V gene (reference sequence). This CDR3 is built from 12 residues.

This clonotype was observed a handful of times. V usage is TRBV7-2 and J usage is TRBJ2-3; D is unresolved. Germline values: CDR1 SGHTA, CDR2 FQGNSA. V was trimmed by 5 bases and J by 6 bases, leaving 15 bases between them. This CDR3 has 14 residues. CDR3 sequence: CASSPRPPWDTQYF. In DNA, the CDR3 is TGTGCCAGCAGCCCACGCCCTCCTTGGGATACGCAGTATTTT.

This clonotype was observed a handful of times. This rearrangement joins TRBV4-1 to TRBJ2-3; 7 bases map to TRBD2. CDR1 is MGHRA and CDR2 is YSYEKL in the germline V gene. There are 13 residues in the CDR3. V trimming: 6 bases; J trimming: 9 bases; junction bases outside the gene matches: 9. CDR3 loop: CASRETGGGTQYF. As DNA, the CDR3 is TGCGCCAGCAGGGAGACGGGGGGTGGGACGCAGTATTTT.

In this sample, this clonotype turned up a few times. This rearrangement joins TRBV12-3 or TRBV12-4 to TRBJ1-5; D remains ambiguous. V lost 5 bases and J 6 bases, leaving 8 bases between the germline ends. This CDR3 is 12 amino acids long. CDR3 region: CASSTRLQPQHF. For the CDR3, the DNA is TGTGCCAGCAGTACCAGACTTCAGCCCCAGCATTTT.

This CDR3 reads CASRALGGANVLTF. The CDR3 nucleotides read TGCGCCAGCCGGGCCCTAGGGGGGGCCAACGTCCTGACTTTC. The chain is built from TRBV5-1 and TRBJ2-6; D not resolved. The CDR3 spans 14 residues. Germline CDR1 reads SGHRS; CDR2 reads YFSETQ. V was shortened by 7 bases and J by 4 bases, with 12 bases between the two germline ends. Full variable domain (rest looked up from reference TRBV5-1 and TRBJ2-6): KAGVTQTPRYLIKTRGQQVTLSCSPISGHRSVSWYQQTPGQGLQFLFEYFSETQRNKGNFPGRFSGRQFSNSRSEMNVSTLELGDSALYLCASRALGGANVLTFGAGSRLTVL.

This clonotype was counted only a few times. V is TRBV12-3 or TRBV12-4 and J is TRBJ2-2, with D perhaps matching TRBD1 (6 bases). Trimming took off 5 bases at V and 4 bases at J, with 14 bases between the two ends. This CDR3 is built from 15 residues. In DNA, the CDR3 is TGTGCCAGCAGTGATACAGGGAGACCCACCGGGGAGCTGTTTTTT. It is translated as CASSDTGRPTGELFF.

The sample holds a few counts of this clonotype. This chain uses TRBV6-2 or TRBV6-3 with TRBJ1-1; the match to TRBD1 covers 9 bases. This CDR3 comprises 14 residues. The V and J ends lost 6 bases and 0 bases, in that order; junction bases with no gene match: 2. Germline values: CDR1 MNHEY, CDR2 SVGEGT. DNA for the CDR3: TGTGCCAGCAGAGGACAGGGGCTGAACACTGAAGCTTTCTTT. It codes for CASRGQGLNTEAFF.

The chain employs TRBV4-1 and TRBJ2-7; D may be TRBD1 (7 bases). From germline, CDR1 is MGHRA and CDR2 YSYEKL. V lost 1 base to trimming and J lost 4 bases, with 11 bases between them. This CDR3 contains 14 residues. The CDR3 reads CASSQVAGGYEQYV. The CDR3 nucleotides read TGCGCCAGCAGCCAAGTCGCAGGGGGGTACGAGCAGTACGTC.

This clonotype was detected only a few times. This chain uses TRBV7-3 with TRBJ2-2, with D possibly called TRBD1 or TRBD2 (5 bases each). CDR1 and CDR2 from the germline V gene are SGHTA and FQGTGA. The V end lost 4 bases, the J end lost 5 bases, and 14 bases lay between the germline ends. The CDR3 extends over 15 amino acids. The CDR3: CASSSGTAGTGELFF. The DNA of the CDR3 is TGTGCCAGCAGCTCCGGGACCGCGGGTACCGGGGAGCTGTTTTTT.

The CDR3 region is CASSDLGTEAFF. CDR3 in DNA: TGTGCCAGCAGTGATCTGGGCACTGAAGCTTTCTTT. The chain combines TRBV25-1 with TRBJ1-1; D gene unclear. Trimming removed 3 bases at V and 4 bases at J, with 6 bases between. The CDR3 consists of 12 residues. Germline CDR1 reads MGHDK; CDR2 reads SYGVNS.

This clonotype was counted a few times. The chain joins TRBV6-2 or TRBV6-3 to TRBJ2-7; no clear D. Per the germline V gene, CDR1 is MNHEY and CDR2 is SVGEGT. V lost 2 bases, J lost 4 bases, and 15 bases lay in between. CDR3 length: 15 amino acids. The CDR3 coding sequence is TGTGCCAGCAGTTACCCGAGACTGGCATCGTACGAGCAGTACTTC. Amino acid sequence: CASSYPRLASYEQYF.

This clonotype was detected only a few times. This rearrangement joins TRBV6-5 to TRBJ1-6; no clear D. Trimming removed 2 bases at V and 7 bases at J, with 3 bases between. There are 12 residues in the CDR3. CDR1 MNHEY and CDR2 SVGAGI come from the germline V gene. This CDR3 is CASSYGNSPLHF. The CDR3 nucleotides read TGTGCCAGCAGTTACGGAAATTCACCCCTCCACTTT.

This clonotype was seen many times. The chain joins TRBV5-6 to TRBJ2-1; 9 bases align to TRBD1. CDR1 and CDR2 (germline): SGHDT, YYEEEE. CDR3 size: 16 residues. Unmatched junction bases numbered 7, after V lost 2 bases and J lost 4 bases. This CDR3 reads CASSFSGTGNYNEQFF. CDR3 DNA: TGTGCCAGCAGCTTTTCGGGGACAGGGAATTACAATGAGCAGTTCTTC.

The DNA for the CDR3 is TGCAGTGCTAGGCGGGACGGTACTAACTATGGCTACACCTTC. This translates into CSARRDGTNYGYTF. V usage is TRBV20-1 and J usage is TRBJ1-2; a weak D match, TRBD1 (5 bases). V gave up 3 bases and J gave up 0 bases, with 11 bases separating them. The CDR3 has 14 amino acids. The germline V gene encodes CDR1 DFQATT and CDR2 SNEGSKA (reference sequence).

The chain links TRBV19 to TRBJ2-1; 12 positions match TRBD2. V dropped 3 bases and J dropped 7; count of bases not matched to a gene: 7. The CDR3 consists of 16 residues. The germline CDR1 and CDR2 sequences are LNHDA and SQIVND (reference sequence). This CDR3 is CASSISGTSGWNEQFF. The CDR3 DNA reads TGTGCCAGTAGTATTTCCGGGACTAGCGGGTGGAATGAGCAGTTCTTC.

V usage is TRBV6-5 and J usage is TRBJ2-1, with D maybe TRBD2 (6 bases). Germline V gene data show CDR1 as MNHEY and CDR2 as SVGAGI. Trimming took off 2 bases at V and 6 bases at J, with 20 bases between the two ends. CDR3 size: 17 residues. As DNA, the CDR3 is TGTGCCAGCAGTTACGATTTTGCGACTTTGGGAGGCAATGAGCAGTTCTTC. Translation: CASSYDFATLGGNEQFF.

This clonotype was counted a few times. The CDR3 protein is CASSERPGQGYYEQYF. The CDR3 nucleotides read TGTGCCAGTAGCGAAAGGCCGGGACAGGGGTACTACGAGCAGTACTTC. The chain recombines TRBV19 with TRBJ2-7; 10 bases are a match to TRBD1. V gave up 6 bases and J gave up 3 bases; unmatched junction bases: 11. The CDR3 spans 16 residues. Germline CDR1 LNHDA, CDR2 SQIVND (reference sequence).

The chain joins TRBV7-9 to TRBJ2-3; 12 bases line up with TRBD2. V lost 4 bases, J lost 2 bases, and 4 bases stayed unmatched. This CDR3 is 16 amino acids long. Germline lookup yields CDR1 SEHNR and CDR2 FQNEAQ (reference sequence). CDR3 protein: CASSSTSGGITDTQYF. CDR3 coding DNA: TGTGCCAGCAGCTCGACTAGCGGGGGAATCACAGATACGCAGTATTTT.

This clonotype was counted ten times or more. The CDR3 nucleotides read TGTGCCAGCAGCTCCGGACCGAGGAACACTGAAGCTTTCTTT. This codes for CASSSGPRNTEAFF. The chain joins TRBV7-9 to TRBJ1-1, with D hard to call. With 4 bases removed from V and 1 base from J, the gap between germline ends came to 10 bases. CDR3 size: 14 residues. Germline CDR1 is SEHNR and CDR2 is FQNEAQ (reference sequence).

The chain has TRBV7-9 and TRBJ2-7; possibly TRBD1 for D (5 bases). The germline CDR1 and CDR2 sequences are SEHNR and FQNEAQ (reference sequence). This CDR3 contains 15 residues. V lost 1 base and J lost 5, with 15 bases in between. For the CDR3, the DNA is TGTGCCAGCAGCTTAGATAAGTCAGGGCGGCACGAGCAGTACGTC. Protein: CASSLDKSGRHEQYV.

This clonotype was recorded once. V gene TRBV27 combines with J gene TRBJ2-1; 7 bases line up with TRBD1. The V gene's germline CDR1 is MNHEY and CDR2 SMNVEV (reference sequence). Trimming removed 3 bases from V and 2 bases from J; junction bases left unmatched: 4. CDR3 size: 15 residues. Here the CDR3 reads CASSLSQGAYNEQFF. In DNA, the CDR3 is TGTGCCAGCAGTTTGTCGCAGGGGGCCTACAATGAGCAGTTCTTC.

There are a few counts of this clonotype. V usage is TRBV4-2 and J usage is TRBJ1-6; D is unresolved. V was cut by 3 bases and J by 9 bases, with 12 bases left in between. Per germline, CDR1 LGHNA and CDR2 YNFKEQ. The length of the CDR3 is 14 residues. The CDR3 here is CASSQEGRSSPLHF. The CDR3 bases are TGTGCCAGCAGCCAGGAAGGACGGAGTTCACCCCTCCACTTT.

This clonotype was detected only a few times. This chain connects TRBV5-1 to TRBJ2-5; TRBD1 is a possible D gene (6 bases). CDR3 length: 15 amino acids. V shed 4 bases and J shed 2 bases, with 15 bases lying between them. Looked up from germline, CDR1 is SGHRS and CDR2 is YFSETQ. The CDR3 coding sequence is TGCGCCAGCAGCCGTGTTACCAGGGGTCAAGAGACCCAGTACTTC. This translates into CASSRVTRGQETQYF.